Each of the 3 T cell receptor beta chains below was sequenced from the same sample in a study of glioma-infiltrating T cells. Using RNA template, CDR3s of TCR alpha and beta were amplified with iRepertoire arm-PCR. TCRdb reprocessed the multiplex PCR reads via MiXCR and lists one record per CDR3 protein. The sample comprises roughly 100,000 distinct CDR3 sequences, around 29% of which are singletons, and about 40% rests with the top ten. The source material was glioma tissue, nonneoplastic brain tissue, or PBMCs (not recorded which). Source of these receptors: a human donor with low-grade glioma or glioblastoma, undergoing nonglioma brain surgery, or in good health (not recorded which).

This clonotype was detected many times. V and J are TRBV19 and TRBJ2-1; 7 bases agree with TRBD2. CDR1 is LNHDA and CDR2 is SQIVND in the germline V gene (reference sequence). There are 15 residues in the CDR3. V was clipped by 5 bases and J by 2 bases; unmatched bases: 6. CDR3 sequence (DNA): TGTGCCAGTAGTCTAAGCGGGGCTACCTACAATGAGCAGTTCTTC. Translation gives CASSLSGATYNEQFF. Full variable domain (outside the CDR3, taken from reference TRBV19 and TRBJ2-1): DGGITQSPKYLFRKEGQNVTLSCEQNLNHDAMYWYRQDPGQGLRLIYYSQIVNDFQKGDIAEGYSVSREKKESFPLTVTSAQKNPTAFYLCASSLSGATYNEQFFGPGTRLTVL.

This clonotype has a count of ten or more. V and J are TRBV20-1 and TRBJ2-1; possible D gene TRBD1, 5 bases. Trimming left V 6 bases short and J 6 bases short, with 21 bases between. CDR1 and CDR2 from the germline V gene are DFQATT and SNEGSKA (reference sequence). The CDR3 extends over 15 amino acids. The CDR3 region has the DNA TGCAGTGCCCCCGCCGACCAGCTGGGGCTCAATGAGCAGTTCTTC. It yields the protein CSAPADQLGLNEQFF.

Regarding this clonotype: One end of the junction is discordant with germline, which a read error may explain. The chain carries TRBV18 and TRBJ2-5, with a weak D call TRBD1 (7 bases). Germline V gene sequence: CDR1 KGHSH, CDR2 LQKENI. The CDR3 runs to 16 residues. CDR3 coding DNA: TGTGCCAGCCCACCACCGCAGGGGGGTTCCCAAGAGACCCAGTACTTC. Translating it yields CASPPPQGGSQETQYF.